These 13 T cell receptor beta chains were all obtained from the same sample, sequenced in a study of OX40 agonist ivuxolimab in advanced cancers. This table comes from immunoSEQ multiplex PCR, and its TCRdb copy is limited to in-frame clones, with some not included. The sample holds fewer than 85,000 clones, approximately 80% seen once. Sample: CD4+ or CD8+ T cells sorted from blood, taken in a trial of the OX40 agonist ivuxolimab. The receptors stem from an adult with an advanced solid tumor such as melanoma, head and neck, liver or kidney cancer.

This clone was seen a handful of times. J is TRBJ1-6 and V is TRBV2; TRBD1 is a possible D gene (5 bases). CDR1 and CDR2 (germline): SNHLY, FYNNEI. V was pared by 6 bases and J by 6 bases, with 9 bases between. The CDR3 is 13 amino acids. The CDR3 DNA reads as TGTGCCAGCAGGACCGACAGTAATTCACCCCTCCACTTT. Protein product: CASRTDSNSPLHF.

The chain employs TRBV7-2 and TRBJ2-1, with TRBD2 matching 8 bases. The germline CDR1 and CDR2 sequences are SGHTA and FQGNSA. V shed 1 base and J 8 bases; nucleotides not matched to a gene: 4. The CDR3 sequence is 14 residues long. The CDR3 nucleotides are TGTGCCAGCAGCTTAGATGGACTAGCCGATGAGCAGTTCTTC. This sequence encodes CASSLDGLADEQFF.

This clone showed up just a few times. The V and J genes are TRBV28 and TRBJ1-4, with a tentative D call TRBD1 (6 bases). Germline V lookup: CDR1 MDHEN, CDR2 SYDVKM. Trimming pared 6 bases from V and 14 bases from J, leaving 22 bases between. CDR3 length: 14 residues. CDR3 loop: CASRESRQADRLFF. The CDR3 DNA reads TGTGCCAGCAGGGAGTCCCGACAGGCTGATCGGCTGTTTTTT. Looking up the rest from reference TRBV28 and TRBJ1-4 gives the full variable domain: DVKVTQSSRYLVKRTGEKVFLECVQDMDHENMFWYRQDPGLGLRLIYFSYDVKMKEKGDIPEGYSVSREKKERFSLILESASTNQTSMYLCASRESRQADRLFFGSGTQLSVL.

The chain links TRBV9 to TRBJ1-1, with TRBD1 as a possible D gene (5 bases). CDR3 length equals 14 residues. CDR1 and CDR2 (germline): SGDLS, YYNGEE. V lost 4 bases, J lost 13 bases, and 23 bases lay in between. In DNA form, the CDR3 reads TGTGCCAGCAGCACTCAAGGGACGTACGAAGCTCTTTTCTTT. Amino acids: CASSTQGTYEALFF.

The genes are TRBV7-2 and TRBJ2-3; no firm D call. The length of the CDR3 is 14 residues. Between the trimmed V and J ends, which lost 7 bases and 1 base, there was a span of 12 bases. CDR1 and CDR2 (germline): SGHTA, FQGNSA. The CDR3 here is CASTVLRGTDTQYF. CDR3 DNA: TGTGCCAGCACGGTGCTCCGGGGCACAGATACGCAGTATTTT.

This chain connects TRBV5-1 to TRBJ2-5, with 8 bases that match TRBD2. The length of the CDR3 is 16 residues. In germline, CDR1 is SGHRS, CDR2 YFSETQ. Trimming at V came to 3 bases and at J to 4 bases, leaving 11 bases not matched to a gene. CDR3 residues: CASSSREARTGETQYF. Here the CDR3 DNA reads TGCGCCAGCAGCTCGCGGGAGGCCCGGACTGGAGAGACCCAGTACTTC.

The chain couples TRBV7-2 to TRBJ1-1; 10 nucleotides agree with TRBD1. Germline CDR1 reads SGHTA; CDR2 reads FQGNSA. With 1 base clipped from V and 6 bases from J, the junction kept 2 bases outside the gene matches. The CDR3 loop spans 14 amino acids. CDR3 residues: CASSLGGQGSEAFF. The CDR3 DNA reads TGTGCCAGCAGCTTAGGGGGACAGGGGTCTGAAGCTTTCTTT. Variable domain in full (rest from reference TRBV7-2 and TRBJ1-1): GAGVSQSPSNKVTEKGKDVELRCDPISGHTALYWYRQSLGQGLEFLIYFQGNSAPDKSGLPSDRFSAERTGGSVSTLTIQRTQQEDSAVYLCASSLGGQGSEAFFGQGTRLTVV.

The chain couples TRBV5-4 to TRBJ1-4; 7 bases fit TRBD1. The CDR3 runs 15 residues. V was pared by 0 bases and J by 4 bases, with 3 bases of the junction left unmatched. Germline assignment: CDR1 SGHNT and CDR2 YYREEE (reference sequence). CDR3: CASSLGGTDNEKLFF. For the CDR3, the DNA is TGTGCCAGCAGCTTGGGCGGGACAGATAATGAAAAACTGTTTTTT.

V is TRBV10-1 and J is TRBJ2-1, with 13 bases that match TRBD2. With 5 bases clipped from V and 8 bases from J, the junction kept 6 bases outside the gene matches. This CDR3 contains 15 residues. From germline, CDR1 is WNHNN and CDR2 SYGVQD (reference sequence). The CDR3 region is CASSLTSGGADEQFF. The CDR3 bases are TGCGCCAGCAGTCTTACTAGCGGGGGGGCCGATGAGCAGTTCTTC.

The J gene is TRBJ1-1, the V gene TRBV2; D uncertain. Trimming took off 1 base at V and 4 bases at J, with 13 bases between the two ends. CDR3 length equals 15 residues. In germline, CDR1 is SNHLY, CDR2 FYNNEI. CDR3 sequence reads: CASSEGVPGVTEAFF. CDR3 coding DNA: TGTGCCAGCAGTGAAGGAGTGCCGGGAGTCACTGAAGCTTTCTTT.

This clone was detected a few times. The chain has TRBV5-6 and TRBJ2-4, with D unresolved. Trimming cost V 1 base and J 1 base, with 15 bases left between them. The CDR3 loop spans 17 amino acids. Germline values: CDR1 SGHDT, CDR2 YYEEEE. The CDR3 bases are TGTGCCAGCAGCTTGAGGGTCCCCGAAGGGGCCAAAAACATTCAGTACTTC. It yields the protein CASSLRVPEGAKNIQYF.

The sample holds one count of this clone. The chain carries TRBV6-6 and TRBJ1-4; tentative D call: TRBD1 (5 bases). Germline assignment: CDR1 MNHNY and CDR2 SVGAGI (reference sequence). The CDR3 is 15 residues long. V lost 0 bases, J lost 12 bases, and 17 bases lay in between. Here the CDR3 DNA reads TGTGCCAGCAGTTACTCTCGGCAGGGATTTCGGGAACTGTTTTTT. Protein: CASSYSRQGFRELFF.

The table lists this clone with a count of one. CDR3 loop: CASSGRDNYNTEAFF. The CDR3 DNA follows: TGTGCCAGCAGCGGCAGGGACAACTACAACACTGAAGCTTTCTTT. The chain joins TRBV9 to TRBJ1-1; TRBD1 might be the D (6 bases). Trimming pared 3 bases from V and 2 bases from J, leaving 14 bases between. The germline gives CDR1 SGDLS, CDR2 YYNGEE. CDR3 length: 15 amino acids.